The TCR beta chain described here comes from a study of STAT5B mutations in CD4+ large granular lymphocyte leukemia. Worth noting for this clone: Its antigen remains unidentified.

Points from the study as a whole: TRBV06-family usage was enriched in top patient clones (8/27) versus controls (2/35). Patient CD4-sorted repertoires stayed more clonal than healthy ones after leukemic-clone removal.

Per the study methods: Productive clonotypes were detectable down to 2.59 x 10-5 frequency. Assay used: immunoSEQ multiplex PCR; TCRdb lists only in-frame clones, some missing. From that table come the V and J calls and clone size; the DNA was used to work out D and trimming. The sample lists roughly 48,000 clones, under 80% occurring once. The CDR3 totals 15 residues. Germline V gene data show CDR1 as SGHTA and CDR2 as FQGNSA. V was cut by 2 bases and J by 5 bases, with 13 bases left in between. The clonotype was recovered from a human donor in good health. This chain connects TRBV7-2 to TRBJ1-5; the D is unclear. Material for sequencing was CD4+ T cells from blood buffy coats. The CDR3 is CASSLLGLGHQPQHF. The CDR3 DNA is TGTGCCAGCAGCTTATTGGGGTTAGGGCATCAGCCCCAGCATTTT.